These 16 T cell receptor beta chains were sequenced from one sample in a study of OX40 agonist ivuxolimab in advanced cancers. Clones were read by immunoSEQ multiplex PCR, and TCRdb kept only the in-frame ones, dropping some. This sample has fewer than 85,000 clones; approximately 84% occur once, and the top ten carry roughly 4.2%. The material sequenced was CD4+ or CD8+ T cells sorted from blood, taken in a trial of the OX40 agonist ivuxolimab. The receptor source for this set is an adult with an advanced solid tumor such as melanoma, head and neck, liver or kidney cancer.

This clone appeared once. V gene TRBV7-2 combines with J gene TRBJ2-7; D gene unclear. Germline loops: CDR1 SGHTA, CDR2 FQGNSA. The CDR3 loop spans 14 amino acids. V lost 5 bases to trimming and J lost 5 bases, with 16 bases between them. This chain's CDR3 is CASSLGPTLHEQYF. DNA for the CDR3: TGTGCCAGCAGCCTCGGGCCTACATTGCACGAGCAGTACTTC.

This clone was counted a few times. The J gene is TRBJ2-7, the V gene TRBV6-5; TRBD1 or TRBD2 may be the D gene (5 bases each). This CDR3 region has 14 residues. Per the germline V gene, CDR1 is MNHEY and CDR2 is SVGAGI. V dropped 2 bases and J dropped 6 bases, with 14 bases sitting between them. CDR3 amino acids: CASSYAIRDREQYF. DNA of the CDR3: TGTGCCAGCAGTTACGCTATCAGGGACCGCGAGCAGTACTTC.

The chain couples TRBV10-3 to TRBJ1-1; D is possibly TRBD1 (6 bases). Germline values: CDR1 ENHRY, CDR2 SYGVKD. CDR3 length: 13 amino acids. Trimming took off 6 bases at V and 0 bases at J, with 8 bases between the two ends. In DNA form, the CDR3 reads TGTGCCATCAGGAGGGGGATGAACACTGAAGCTTTCTTT. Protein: CAIRRGMNTEAFF.

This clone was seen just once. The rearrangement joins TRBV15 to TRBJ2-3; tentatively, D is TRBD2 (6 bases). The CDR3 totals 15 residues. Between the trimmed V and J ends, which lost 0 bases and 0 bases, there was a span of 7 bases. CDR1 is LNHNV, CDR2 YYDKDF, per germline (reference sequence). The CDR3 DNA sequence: TGTGCCACCAGCAGAGAACTAGCTAGCACAGATACGCAGTATTTT. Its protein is CATSRELASTDTQYF.

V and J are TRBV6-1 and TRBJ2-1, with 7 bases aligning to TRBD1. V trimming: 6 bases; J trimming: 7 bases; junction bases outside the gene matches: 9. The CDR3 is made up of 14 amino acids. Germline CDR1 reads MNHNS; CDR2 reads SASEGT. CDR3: CASRKLGQKNEQFF. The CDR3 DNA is TGTGCCAGCAGGAAACTGGGACAGAAGAATGAGCAGTTCTTC.

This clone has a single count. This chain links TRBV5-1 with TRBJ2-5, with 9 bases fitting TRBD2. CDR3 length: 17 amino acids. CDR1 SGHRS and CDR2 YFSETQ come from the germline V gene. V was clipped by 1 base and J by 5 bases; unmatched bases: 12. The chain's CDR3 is CASSLSGEAGGRETQYF. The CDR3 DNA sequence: TGCGCCAGCAGCTTGAGCGGAGAAGCGGGGGGCCGGGAGACCCAGTACTTC.

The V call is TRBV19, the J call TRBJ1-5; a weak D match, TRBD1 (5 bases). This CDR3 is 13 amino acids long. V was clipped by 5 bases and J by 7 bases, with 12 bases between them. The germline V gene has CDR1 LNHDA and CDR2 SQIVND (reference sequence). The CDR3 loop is CASSEGRGQPQHF. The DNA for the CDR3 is TGTGCCAGTAGTGAGGGGCGAGGACAGCCCCAGCATTTT.

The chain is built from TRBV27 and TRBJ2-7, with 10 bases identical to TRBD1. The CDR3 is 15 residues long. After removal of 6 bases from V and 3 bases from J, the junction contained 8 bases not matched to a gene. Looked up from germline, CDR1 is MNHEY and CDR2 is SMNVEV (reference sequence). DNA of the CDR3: TGTGCCAGCAGCAGGGGACAGGGGAGCGTCTACGAGCAGTACTTC. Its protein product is CASSRGQGSVYEQYF.

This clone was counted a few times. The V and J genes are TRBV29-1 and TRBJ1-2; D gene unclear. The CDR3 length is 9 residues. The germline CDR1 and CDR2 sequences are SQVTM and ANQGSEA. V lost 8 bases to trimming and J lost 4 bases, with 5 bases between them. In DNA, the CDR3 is TGCAGCCTTATCTATGGCTACACCTTC. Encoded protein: CSLIYGYTF.

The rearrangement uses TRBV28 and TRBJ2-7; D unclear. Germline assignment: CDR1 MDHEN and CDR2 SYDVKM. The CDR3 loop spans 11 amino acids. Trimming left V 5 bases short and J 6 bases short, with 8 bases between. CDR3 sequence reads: CASSTRSEQYF. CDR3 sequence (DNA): TGTGCCAGCAGTACCCGGAGCGAGCAGTACTTC.

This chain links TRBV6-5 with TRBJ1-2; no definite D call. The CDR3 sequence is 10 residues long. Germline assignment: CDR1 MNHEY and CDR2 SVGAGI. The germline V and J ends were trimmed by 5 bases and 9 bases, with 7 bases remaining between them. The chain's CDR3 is CASSGHSYTF. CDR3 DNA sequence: TGTGCCAGCAGTGGTCACAGCTACACCTTC.

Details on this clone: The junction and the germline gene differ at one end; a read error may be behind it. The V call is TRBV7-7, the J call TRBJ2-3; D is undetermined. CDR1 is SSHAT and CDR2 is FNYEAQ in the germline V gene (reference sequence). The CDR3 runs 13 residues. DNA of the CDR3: TGTGCTAGCAGCTTAGTTCTCACAGATACGCAGTATTTT. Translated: CASSLVLTDTQYF.

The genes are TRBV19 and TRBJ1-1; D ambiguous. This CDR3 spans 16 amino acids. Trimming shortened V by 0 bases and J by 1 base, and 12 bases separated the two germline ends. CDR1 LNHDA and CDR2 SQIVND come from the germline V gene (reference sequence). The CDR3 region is CASSIDAVGANTEAFF. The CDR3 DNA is TGTGCCAGTAGTATAGACGCCGTGGGTGCGAACACTGAAGCTTTCTTT.

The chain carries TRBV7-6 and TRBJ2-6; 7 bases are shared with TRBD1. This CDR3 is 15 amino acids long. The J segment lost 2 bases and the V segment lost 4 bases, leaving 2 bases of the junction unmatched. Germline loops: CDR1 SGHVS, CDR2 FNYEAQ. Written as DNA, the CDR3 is TGTGCCAGCAGCTCCGGACAGGCTGGGGCCAACGTCCTGACTTTC. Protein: CASSSGQAGANVLTF.

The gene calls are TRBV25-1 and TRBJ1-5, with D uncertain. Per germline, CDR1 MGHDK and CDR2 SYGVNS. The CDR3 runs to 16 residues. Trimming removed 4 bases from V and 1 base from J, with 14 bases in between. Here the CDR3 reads CASSVNRAVSNQPQHF. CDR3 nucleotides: TGTGCCAGCAGTGTTAACAGAGCGGTGAGCAATCAGCCCCAGCATTTT.

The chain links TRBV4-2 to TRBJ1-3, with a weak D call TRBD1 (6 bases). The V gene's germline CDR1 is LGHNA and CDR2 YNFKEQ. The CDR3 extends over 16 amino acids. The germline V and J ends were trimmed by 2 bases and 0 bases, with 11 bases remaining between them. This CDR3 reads CASSQPDRFSGNTIYF. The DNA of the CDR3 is TGTGCCAGCAGCCAACCTGACAGGTTCTCTGGAAACACCATATATTTT.